The 8 T cell receptor beta chains given below trace back to one sample, sequenced in a study of response to subunit inactivated influenza vaccine (dated by TCRdb to between 2017 and 2018). The protocol used for the library was RT-PCR. The instrument was an Illumina HiSeq 2500. Through fastp at Q25 and MiXCR, TCRdb rebuilt clones from the public reads, retaining in-frame beta chains. Identical CDR3 protein sequences are pooled into one entry, listed with their most common genes and DNA. In all, the sample holds almost 250,000 distinct CDR3 sequences, and roughly an eighth of those were seen once. The ten largest clones add up to over 6.5% of the sample. Here the sequenced sample was non-naive T cells sorted from PBMCs, taken around 15 days before vaccination. Taken with the paper, the label for cell subset or site translates to: memory T cell fraction. The source is a man aged 50 to 59 who received an inactivated influenza vaccine. Donor details come from another sample of the same person, matched by shared clones.

The V and J genes are TRBV6-2 or TRBV6-3 and TRBJ2-1; D tentatively reads TRBD1 or TRBD2 (6 bases each). CDR1 is MNHEY and CDR2 is SVGEGT in the germline V gene. With 6 bases removed from V and 6 bases from J, the gap between germline ends came to 18 bases. The CDR3 is 15 amino acids. The CDR3 region is CASRLGTGGRNEQFF. CDR3 bases: TGTGCCAGCAGACTGGGGACTGGGGGCCGCAATGAGCAGTTCTTC.

The V call is TRBV28, the J call TRBJ1-1; D is unclear. Trimming removed 2 bases from V and 9 bases from J, with 10 bases in between. CDR3 size: 12 residues. Germline V gene sequence: CDR1 MDHEN, CDR2 SYDVKM. The DNA of the CDR3 is TGTGCCAGCAGTTTAGATCTCAGGCAAGCTTTCTTT. It encodes CASSLDLRQAFF.

The sample holds a few counts of this clonotype. This chain links TRBV24-1 with TRBJ2-3, with D perhaps matching TRBD2 (5 bases). V was trimmed by 3 bases and J by 2 bases, leaving 8 bases between them. CDR3 length equals 14 residues. Germline CDR1 is KGHDR and CDR2 is SFDVKD. CDR3 coding DNA: TGTGCCACCAGTGATCCGGGGTCCACAGATACGCAGTATTTT. Its protein product is CATSDPGSTDTQYF.

This clonotype was counted between two and nine times. This sequence joins TRBV4-3 and TRBJ1-2, with D possibly TRBD1 on 6 matching bases. V lost 0 bases to trimming and J lost 2 bases, with 10 bases between them. CDR1 and CDR2 from the germline V gene are LGHNA and YSLEER. CDR3 length equals 15 residues. CDR3 in amino acids: CASSQDTQGNYGYTF. The CDR3, as DNA: TGCGCCAGCAGCCAAGATACACAGGGCAACTATGGCTACACCTTC.

This chain links TRBV15 with TRBJ2-7, with no clear D. From germline, CDR1 is LNHNV and CDR2 YYDKDF (reference sequence). The ends were cut back, 0 bases at V and 4 bases at J, with 13 bases in the middle. The CDR3 has 15 amino acids. In DNA form, the CDR3 reads TGTGCCACCAGCAGAGATCTCAGAACTACTTACGAGCAGTACTTC. The encoded protein is CATSRDLRTTYEQYF.

This chain uses TRBV12-3 or TRBV12-4 with TRBJ1-1; D unclear. V lost 4 bases and J lost 8, with 8 bases in between. The CDR3 sequence is 11 residues long. The CDR3 region has the DNA TGTGCCAGCAGTTCGTTTGAGGAAGCTTTCTTT. Its translation: CASSSFEEAFF.

Ten or more counts support this clonotype. V usage is TRBV20-1 and J usage is TRBJ2-1, with 11 bases identical to TRBD2. V dropped 6 bases and J dropped 5; count of bases not matched to a gene: 6. The CDR3 sequence is 14 residues long. Per the germline V gene, CDR1 is DFQATT and CDR2 is SNEGSKA (reference sequence). The CDR3 region has the DNA TGCAGTGCAATAGCGGGAGGGCCCCACAATGAGCAGTTCTTC. This translates into CSAIAGGPHNEQFF.

This clonotype was seen a handful of times. The chain links TRBV20-1 to TRBJ2-2; a possible D gene is TRBD1 (6 bases). CDR1 and CDR2 (germline): DFQATT, SNEGSKA (reference sequence). V was pared by 5 bases and J by 7 bases, with 8 bases between. This CDR3 is built from 11 residues. CDR3 residues: CSAQGHGELFF. CDR3 nucleotide sequence: TGCAGTGCTCAGGGGCACGGGGAGCTGTTTTTT.